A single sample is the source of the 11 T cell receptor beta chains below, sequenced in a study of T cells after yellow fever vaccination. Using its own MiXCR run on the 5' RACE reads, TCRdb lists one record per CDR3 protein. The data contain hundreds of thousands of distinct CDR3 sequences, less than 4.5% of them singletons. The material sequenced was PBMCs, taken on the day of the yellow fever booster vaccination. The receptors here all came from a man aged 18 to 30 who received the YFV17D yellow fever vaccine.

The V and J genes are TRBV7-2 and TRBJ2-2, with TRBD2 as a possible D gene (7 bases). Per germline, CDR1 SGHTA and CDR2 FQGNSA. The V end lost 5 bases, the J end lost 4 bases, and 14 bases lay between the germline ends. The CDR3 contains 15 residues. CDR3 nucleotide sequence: TGTGCCAGCAGCGGGGAGGGGGGGTTCACCGGGGAGCTGTTTTTT. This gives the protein CASSGEGGFTGELFF.

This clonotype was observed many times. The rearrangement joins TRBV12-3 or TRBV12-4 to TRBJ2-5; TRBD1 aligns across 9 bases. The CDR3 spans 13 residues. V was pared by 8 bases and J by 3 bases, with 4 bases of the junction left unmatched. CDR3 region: CASSRTGEETQYF. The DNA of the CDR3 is TGTGCCAGCTCACGGACAGGGGAAGAGACCCAGTACTTC.

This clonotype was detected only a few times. The CDR3 nucleotides read TGTGCCAGCAGCCCGGGGGGGGCGAGGACTGAAGCTTTCTTT. Its protein is CASSPGGARTEAFF. V gene TRBV7-2 combines with J gene TRBJ1-1, with D maybe TRBD1 (6 bases). Germline CDR1 reads SGHTA; CDR2 reads FQGNSA. This CDR3 region has 14 residues. V gave up 5 bases and J gave up 5 bases, with 15 bases separating them.

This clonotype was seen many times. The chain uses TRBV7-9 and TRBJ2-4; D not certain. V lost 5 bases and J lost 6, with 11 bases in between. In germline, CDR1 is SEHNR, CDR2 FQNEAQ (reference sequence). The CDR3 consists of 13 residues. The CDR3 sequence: CASSKEMRNIQYF. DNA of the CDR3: TGTGCCAGCAGCAAAGAAATGAGAAACATTCAGTACTTC.

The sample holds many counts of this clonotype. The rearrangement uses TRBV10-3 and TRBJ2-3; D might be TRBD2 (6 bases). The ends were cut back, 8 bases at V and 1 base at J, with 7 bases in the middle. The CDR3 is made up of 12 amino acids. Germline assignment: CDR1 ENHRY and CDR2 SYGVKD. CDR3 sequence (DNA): TGTGCCATCCGCGGGGGCACAGATACGCAGTATTTT. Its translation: CAIRGGTDTQYF.

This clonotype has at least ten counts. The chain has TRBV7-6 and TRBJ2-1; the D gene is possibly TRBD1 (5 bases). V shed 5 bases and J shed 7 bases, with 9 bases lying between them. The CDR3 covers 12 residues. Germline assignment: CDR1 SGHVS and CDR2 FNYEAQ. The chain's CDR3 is CASSLRVNEQFF. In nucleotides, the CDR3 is TGTGCCAGCAGCCTCAGGGTTAATGAGCAGTTCTTC.

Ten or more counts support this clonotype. The CDR3 nucleotides read TGCGCCAGCAGAGGGGTAGCGCAAGAGACCCAGTACTTC. It translates to CASRGVAQETQYF. The chain carries TRBV5-1 and TRBJ2-5; D may be TRBD1 or TRBD2 (5 bases each). Germline assignment: CDR1 SGHRS and CDR2 YFSETQ. Trimming cost V 5 bases and J 2 bases, with 10 bases left between them. This CDR3 is 13 amino acids long. The full variable domain, completed using reference TRBV5-1 and TRBJ2-5, is KAGVTQTPRYLIKTRGQQVTLSCSPISGHRSVSWYQQTPGQGLQFLFEYFSETQRNKGNFPGRFSGRQFSNSRSEMNVSTLELGDSALYLCASRGVAQETQYFGPGTRLLVL.

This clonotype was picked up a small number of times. The CDR3 sequence is CASRIRTATSYNEQFF. CDR3 DNA sequence: TGTGCCAGCAGAATACGGACAGCAACCTCCTACAATGAGCAGTTCTTC. The J gene is TRBJ2-1, the V gene TRBV28; D may be TRBD1 (6 bases). Per the germline V gene, CDR1 is MDHEN and CDR2 is SYDVKM. V shed 6 bases and J shed 0 bases, with 15 bases lying between them. This CDR3 is built from 16 residues.

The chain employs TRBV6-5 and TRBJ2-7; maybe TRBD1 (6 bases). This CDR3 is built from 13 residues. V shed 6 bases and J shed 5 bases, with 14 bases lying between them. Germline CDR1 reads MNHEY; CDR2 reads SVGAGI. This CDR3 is CASRFTGYDEQYF. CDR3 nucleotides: TGTGCCAGCAGGTTCACAGGGTACGACGAGCAGTACTTC.

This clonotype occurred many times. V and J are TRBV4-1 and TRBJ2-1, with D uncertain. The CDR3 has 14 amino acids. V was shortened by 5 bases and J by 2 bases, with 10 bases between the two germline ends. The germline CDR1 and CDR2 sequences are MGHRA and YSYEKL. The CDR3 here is CASSSYPPYNEQFF. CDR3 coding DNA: TGCGCCAGCAGCTCCTATCCCCCCTACAATGAGCAGTTCTTC.

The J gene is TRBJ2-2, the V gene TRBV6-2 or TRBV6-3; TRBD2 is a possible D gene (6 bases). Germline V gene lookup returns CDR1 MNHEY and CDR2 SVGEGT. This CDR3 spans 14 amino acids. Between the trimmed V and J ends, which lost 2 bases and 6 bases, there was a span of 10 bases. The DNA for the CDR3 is TGTGCCAGCAGTTACGCGGGGAAGGCCGGGGAGCTGTTTTTT. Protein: CASSYAGKAGELFF.